Detailed here is one TCR beta chain. Antigen specificity is unknown. TCRdb keeps only in-frame clones here, not all; method: immunoSEQ multiplex PCR. The data contain a few million clones, roughly nine tenths of them seen just once; the ten biggest clones take up 0.11% to 0.15%. The sample is drawn from a study of shared clonotypes between healthy human individuals. Study results and caveats: Sharing across four donors was highest in naive CD4 (around 5%) and lowest in memory CD8 (about 0.4%).

V lost 9 bases, J lost 5 bases, and 10 bases stayed unmatched. This CDR3 is 14 amino acids long. Germline CDR1 and CDR2: LNHNV and YYDKDF (reference sequence). The clonotype comes from a man aged 18 to 29 in good health. What was sequenced was naive CD4+ T cells sorted from blood. As for subset: CD45RA+ positively selected. The V and J genes are TRBV15 and TRBJ2-3, with 8 bases that match TRBD1. The CDR3: CATHDRGVRDTQYF. The CDR3, as DNA: TGTGCCACTCATGACAGGGGTGTTAGAGATACGCAGTATTTT. The full variable domain, with the rest looked up from reference TRBV15 and TRBJ2-3, is DAMVIQNPRYQVTQFGKPVTLSCSQTLNHNVMYWYQQKSSQAPKLLFHYYDKDFNNEADTPDNFQSRRPNTSFCFLDIRSPGLGDTAMYLCATHDRGVRDTQYFGPGTRLTVL.